The T cell receptor beta chain described here comes from a study of shared clonotypes between healthy human individuals. In the study overall: The cohort had a couple of women and a few men, ages 18 to 49.

The assay was immunoSEQ multiplex PCR, and TCRdb's table has in-frame clones only and misses some. This table holds roughly 2.1 million clones, about 92% found once. Naive CD8 populations comprised CD45RO-negative cells positively selected for CCR7, excluding terminally differentiated effector memory CD45RA+ cells. Donors, without exception, were Caucasian adults residing in Nashville, Tennessee. With 4 bases removed from V and 3 bases from J, the gap between germline ends came to 12 bases. The CDR3 spans 15 residues. Germline loops: CDR1 ENHRY, CDR2 SYGVKD. Whole-study findings and limits: Despite large depth, rarefaction showed incomplete sorted-subset sequencing. On the whole, naive subsets had larger estimated richness than memory subsets had.

On this clone itself: The antigen is not known.

The source is a man in his late teens or twenties in good health. Some clones in this sample may be carry-over from other donors' samples. The rearrangement links TRBV10-3 to TRBJ2-2, with D hard to call. The sample was naive CD8+ T cells from PBMCs. The CDR3 sequence: CAISATAHYTGELFF. CDR3 DNA: TGTGCCATCAGTGCTACGGCCCATTACACCGGGGAGCTGTTTTTT.